One sample yielded the 26 T cell receptor beta chains listed below, sequenced in a study of cytomegalovirus exposure and HLA in healthy donors. The PCR had 60 Vbeta and 13 Jbeta primers. Only in-frame clones appear in the TCRdb table, and some are missing; sequencing was by immunoSEQ multiplex PCR. The sample data list under 95,000 clones. Sequencing used PBMCs. These receptors originate from a female donor in good health and CMV-seropositive.

The chain uses TRBV6-5 and TRBJ1-4, with TRBD1 matching 9 bases. The CDR3 contains 14 residues. Unmatched junction bases numbered 6, after V lost 6 bases and J lost 7 bases. Germline loops: CDR1 MNHEY, CDR2 SVGAGI. The CDR3 protein is CASRKDRGIEKLFF. The CDR3 nucleotides read TGTGCCAGCAGAAAGGACAGGGGAATTGAAAAACTGTTTTTT.

The chain employs TRBV20-1 and TRBJ2-1; D not resolved. Germline lookup yields CDR1 DFQATT and CDR2 SNEGSKA (reference sequence). Between the trimmed V and J ends, which lost 4 bases and 15 bases, there was a span of 16 bases. CDR3 length: 11 amino acids. DNA of the CDR3: TGCAGTGCTATTCTTGTGCCAGGCCGGTTCTTC. Protein: CSAILVPGRFF.

The J gene is TRBJ2-7, the V gene TRBV6-6; D is possibly TRBD2 (6 bases). Trimming removed 6 bases at V and 1 base at J, with 13 bases between. CDR3 length equals 14 residues. The germline V gene encodes CDR1 MNHNY and CDR2 SVGAGI (reference sequence). DNA of the CDR3: TGTGCCAGCAGCCCCGGGACTGCTTCCTACGAGCAGTACTTC. It is translated as CASSPGTASYEQYF.

The chain couples TRBV7-3 to TRBJ2-2; 7 nucleotides match TRBD1. Per the germline V gene, CDR1 is SGHTA and CDR2 is FQGTGA. V lost 1 base, J lost 6 bases, and 11 bases stayed unmatched. The CDR3 is 17 amino acids. CDR3 nucleotide sequence: TGTGCCAGCAGCTTAAATGGATTTACAGGGGAGTCCGGGGAGCTGTTTTTT. Amino acid sequence: CASSLNGFTGESGELFF.

This rearrangement joins TRBV11-3 to TRBJ2-7; 9 nucleotides line up with TRBD2. The junction had 5 bases not matched to a gene; V was cut back by 5 bases and J by 3 bases. The CDR3 length is 14 residues. Germline CDR1 is SGHNT and CDR2 is YENEEA. CDR3: CASSLREGFYEQYF. The CDR3 DNA sequence: TGTGCCAGCAGCCTGCGGGAGGGCTTCTACGAGCAGTACTTC.

This rearrangement joins TRBV29-1 to TRBJ1-1; 9 nucleotides line up with TRBD1. The CDR3 extends over 13 amino acids. J gave up 4 bases and V 6 bases, and 6 bases lay outside the gene matches. Germline loops: CDR1 SQVTM, CDR2 ANQGSEA. The CDR3 region is CSVAGQGFTEAFF. The DNA of the CDR3 is TGCAGCGTGGCGGGACAGGGCTTCACTGAAGCTTTCTTT.

The CDR3 DNA reads as TGTGCCAGCAGCCCCCGTGGACAGGGGGCTAACTATGGCTACACCTTC. Its protein is CASSPRGQGANYGYTF. V usage is TRBV14 and J usage is TRBJ1-2, with 10 bases aligning to TRBD1. Per the germline V gene, CDR1 is SGHDN and CDR2 is FVKESK. The CDR3 length is 16 residues. V gave up 4 bases and J gave up 0 bases; unmatched junction bases: 5.

Here the CDR3 reads CASSVGSTAPYGYTF. The CDR3 coding sequence is TGTGCCAGTAGTGTAGGTTCGACAGCACCATATGGCTACACCTTC. The genes are TRBV19 and TRBJ1-2; the D gene is possibly TRBD1 (5 bases). The length of the CDR3 is 15 residues. Per the germline V gene, CDR1 is LNHDA and CDR2 is SQIVND (reference sequence). V lost 5 bases and J lost 5, with 18 bases in between. The entire variable domain, with the rest obtained from reference TRBV19 and TRBJ1-2, is as follows: DGGITQSPKYLFRKEGQNVTLSCEQNLNHDAMYWYRQDPGQGLRLIYYSQIVNDFQKGDIAEGYSVSREKKESFPLTVTSAQKNPTAFYLCASSVGSTAPYGYTFGSGTRLTVV.

This chain links TRBV6-5 with TRBJ1-2; 8 bases align to TRBD1. CDR1 is MNHEY and CDR2 is SVGAGI in the germline V gene. The V segment lost 8 bases and the J segment 4 bases; nucleotides outside the gene matches: 9. The CDR3 runs 14 residues. The CDR3 sequence is CASEPTGAGYGYTF. The CDR3 DNA reads as TGTGCCAGCGAGCCGACAGGGGCAGGCTATGGCTACACCTTC.

The rearrangement links TRBV7-2 to TRBJ2-3; 11 bases agree with TRBD1. CDR1 SGHTA and CDR2 FQGNSA come from the germline V gene. The trim removed 5 bases at V and 1 base at J, leaving 5 bases unmatched. The CDR3 covers 16 residues. DNA of the CDR3: TGTGCCAGCAGCAAAGGGGGACAGGGGGGCACAGATACGCAGTATTTT. Translated, it gives CASSKGGQGGTDTQYF.

The CDR3 spells CASRNGTGTQPQHF. CDR3 nucleotide sequence: TGTGCCAGCAGGAACGGGACAGGTACTCAGCCCCAGCATTTT. V is TRBV7-9 and J is TRBJ1-5, with 8 nucleotides matching TRBD1. The CDR3 length is 14 residues. The germline CDR1 and CDR2 sequences are SEHNR and FQNEAQ (reference sequence). J lost 6 bases, V lost 6 bases, and 7 bases had no gene match. The whole variable domain, remainder taken from reference TRBV7-9 and TRBJ1-5, is DTGVSQNPRHKITKRGQNVTFRCDPISEHNRLYWYRQTLGQGPEFLTYFQNEAQLEKSRLLSDRFSAERPKGSFSTLEIQRTEQGDSAMYLCASRNGTGTQPQHFGDGTRLSIL.

The chain links TRBV6-5 to TRBJ1-2, with no clear D. Trimming pared 2 bases from V and 6 bases from J, leaving 16 bases between. The CDR3 runs 15 residues. Per germline, CDR1 MNHEY and CDR2 SVGAGI. This CDR3 reads CASSYQLENVDGYTF. The CDR3 DNA reads TGTGCCAGCAGTTACCAACTCGAAAATGTAGATGGCTACACCTTC.

The chain combines TRBV4-1 with TRBJ2-7; tentatively, D is TRBD2 (5 bases). The CDR3 runs 15 residues. Germline CDR1 reads MGHRA; CDR2 reads YSYEKL. The V end lost 0 bases, the J end lost 2 bases, and 11 bases lay between the germline ends. Written as DNA, the CDR3 is TGCGCCAGCAGCCAAGATGGAAGCGGCGCCTACGAGCAGTACTTC. Residues: CASSQDGSGAYEQYF.

This rearrangement joins TRBV6-5 to TRBJ2-7; TRBD1 matches at 8 bases. Losses at the gene ends were 2 bases for V and 4 bases for J; bases not matched to a gene: 4. CDR1 MNHEY and CDR2 SVGAGI come from the germline V gene. The CDR3 sequence is 14 residues long. This CDR3 reads CASSYTQGAYEQYF. CDR3 nucleotide sequence: TGTGCCAGCAGTTACACGCAGGGGGCGTACGAGCAGTACTTC.

This chain links TRBV2 with TRBJ2-3; 10 positions match TRBD2. CDR1 SNHLY and CDR2 FYNNEI come from the germline V gene. Germline trimming cut 6 bases from V and 6 bases from J; bases unmatched to any gene: 12. The CDR3 has 16 residues. The CDR3 loop is CASRSIAGGRGDTQYF. CDR3 coding DNA: TGTGCCAGCAGGTCTATAGCGGGGGGTCGGGGGGATACGCAGTATTTT.

The chain is built from TRBV5-1 and TRBJ2-3; TRBD2 matches at 12 bases. The junction had 2 bases not matched to a gene; V was cut back by 4 bases and J by 5 bases. Germline V gene data show CDR1 as SGHRS and CDR2 as YFSETQ. The CDR3 consists of 14 residues. CDR3 nucleotide sequence: TGCGCCAGCAGCCTGGGACTAGCGGGAGATACGCAGTATTTT. It yields the protein CASSLGLAGDTQYF.

Remarks on this clone: At one end the junction does not follow the germline gene, possibly because of a read error. V usage is TRBV28 and J usage is TRBJ1-1; 9 bases agree with TRBD1. The CDR3 contains 16 residues. Germline CDR1 and CDR2: MDHEN and SYDVKM. CDR3 region: CASSVPGQGLKTEAFF. The CDR3 DNA follows: TGTGCCAGCAGCGTCCCGGGACAGGGTCTGAAGACTGAAGCTTTCTTT.

The V and J genes are TRBV9 and TRBJ2-2, with D uncertain. Deletions cut 2 bases from V and 0 bases from J, with 11 bases between. The CDR3 contains 16 residues. CDR1 and CDR2 from the germline V gene are SGDLS and YYNGEE. CDR3 loop: CASSVYVTSNTGELFF. CDR3 sequence (DNA): TGTGCCAGCAGCGTTTATGTAACTTCGAACACCGGGGAGCTGTTTTTT.

The chain recombines TRBV5-1 with TRBJ1-3, with D possibly matching TRBD1 (6 bases). V shed 0 bases and J shed 0 bases, with 10 bases lying between them. CDR1 is SGHRS, CDR2 YFSETQ, per germline. The CDR3 is 16 residues long. In DNA, the CDR3 is TGCGCCAGCAGCTTGGCGACAGGAAACTCTGGAAACACCATATATTTT. Its protein product is CASSLATGNSGNTIYF.

The genes are TRBV20-1 and TRBJ2-1; D is unresolved. Germline V gives CDR1 DFQATT, CDR2 SNEGSKA (reference sequence). The CDR3 spans 11 residues. V was trimmed by 4 bases and J by 7 bases, leaving 8 bases between them. The CDR3 region is CSATSLNEQFF. The CDR3 DNA reads TGCAGTGCTACGTCTTTGAATGAGCAGTTCTTC.

The chain couples TRBV7-8 to TRBJ1-2; 9 bases align to TRBD1. Germline V gene data show CDR1 as SGHVS and CDR2 as FQNEAQ. The length of the CDR3 is 14 residues. With 5 bases clipped from V and 4 bases from J, the junction kept 5 bases outside the gene matches. The CDR3 spells CASSPGQGRYGYTF. CDR3 in DNA: TGTGCCAGCAGCCCGGGACAGGGCCGCTATGGCTACACCTTC.

CDR3 nucleotides: TGTGCCAGTAGTATAGCACAGGGTGCAAATTCACCCCTCCACTTT. Translating it yields CASSIAQGANSPLHF. This chain connects TRBV19 to TRBJ1-6, with D perhaps TRBD1 (6 bases). The length of the CDR3 is 15 residues. CDR1 is LNHDA, CDR2 SQIVND, per germline (reference sequence). V dropped 1 base and J dropped 7 bases, with 11 bases sitting between them.

The chain employs TRBV5-4 and TRBJ2-4; D remains unclear. V lost 1 base and J 8 bases, leaving 10 bases between the germline ends. Germline V gene sequence: CDR1 SGHNT, CDR2 YYREEE (reference sequence). The CDR3 extends over 13 amino acids. CDR3 loop: CASSLFPQDIQYF. The CDR3 DNA sequence: TGTGCCAGCAGCTTGTTTCCCCAGGACATTCAGTACTTC.

The V and J genes are TRBV5-1 and TRBJ2-7, with a tentative D call TRBD2 (5 bases). V dropped 10 bases and J dropped 3 bases, with 17 bases sitting between them. In germline, CDR1 is SGHRS, CDR2 YFSETQ. The CDR3 covers 13 residues. The CDR3 coding sequence is TGCGCCGGGAGAAAGGATGGGGACTACGAGCAGTACTTC. Translated, it gives CAGRKDGDYEQYF.

The chain joins TRBV5-1 to TRBJ1-6, with a tentative D call TRBD1 (5 bases). The germline CDR1 and CDR2 sequences are SGHRS and YFSETQ. V shed 5 bases and J shed 5 bases, with 8 bases lying between them. This CDR3 comprises 13 residues. CDR3 residues: CASRSRDNSPLHF. In DNA, the CDR3 is TGCGCCAGCAGATCCAGGGATAATTCACCCCTCCACTTT.

This chain joins TRBV6-1 and TRBJ2-2, with 8 bases aligning to TRBD1. V lost 4 bases, J lost 6 bases, and 7 bases stayed unmatched. CDR3 length: 15 amino acids. Germline assignment: CDR1 MNHNS and CDR2 SASEGT. The CDR3: CASSGRTGWAGELFF. In DNA form, the CDR3 reads TGTGCCAGCAGTGGTAGGACAGGGTGGGCCGGGGAGCTGTTTTTT.